Reported below is one TCR beta chain. The antigen it binds to is not known. The sample holds no much larger clone one base away, and base qualities are not on file. Based on the germline V gene (reference sequence), the CDR1 and CDR2 sequences are LNHDA and SQIVND. Deletion took 3 bases off V and 6 bases off J, with a span of 2 bases between the germline ends. Including cysteine and phenylalanine, the CDR3 has 11 amino acids. Of the read, only the CDR3 DNA is kept; its 33 bases are in frame from base 1. Genomic DNA was isolated using the Qiagen DNeasy kit from unsorted PBMCs as well as from negatively selected CD4+ and CD8+ fractions. Using primers that anneal to V and J segments, immunoSEQ multiplex PCR amplified the TCR beta CDR3 regions. A synthetic immune receptor repertoire was used to minimize amplification bias, and any residual bias was removed computationally once sequencing was done. The authors' analysis ran thus. Custom Python scripts were used to quantify repertoire diversity as the Shannon entropy index. The unsorted, CD4+ and CD8+ repertoires were each analyzed separately, with the exception of combined analyses, where CD4+ and CD8+ sequences were merged in silico. Clonal expansion was defined as at least a 2-fold frequency increase after treatment relative to C1D1, with a pseudocount of 0.5 for undetected baseline clones. Singleton clones were defined as clones with 0 or 1 copy at C1D1, and non-singleton clones were defined as clones with 2 or more copies. By matching protein sequences in sorted samples from the same patient, clones expanded in unsorted samples were annotated as CD4+, CD8+ or unknown. Wilcoxon tests were applied to paired samples to test diversity changes from C1D1 to C4D1. Sourced from immuneACCESS, this table was stored by TCRdb with only in-frame sequences that have V and J called. A share of the clones is absent; for the studies checked, an unresolved V gene accounts for under half, and the remainder has no known explanation. V and J calls plus clone size are reproduced from that table; the DNA served to infer D and trimming. In this sample the table shows some 93,000 clones, roughly 87% of which occur a single time. The top ten hold roughly 10% of the sample.

These data come from a study of PD-1 blockade in classical Hodgkin lymphoma (dated by TCRdb to 2018 to 2020). Background on the whole study: Nivolumab dosing was 3 mg/kg intravenously every 2 weeks, continuing until either disease progression or unacceptable toxicity. A peripheral blood immune signature of response to PD-1 blockade in classical Hodgkin lymphoma was defined using TCR beta sequencing and CyTOF. Overall results and qualifications from the work: CD4+ but not CD8+ TCR diversity rose significantly by C4D1 (p=0.0027 vs p=0.16), most apparent in complete responders (p=0.02). The study covered only a single clinical trial cohort, and the causes of the repertoire differences, possibly disease activity or prior therapy, were still not defined. Trial patients achieving complete response had baseline diversity similar to newly diagnosed patients, whereas partial responders and progressors had significantly lower diversity. Baseline TCR diversity was reported to be lower in newly diagnosed patients than in healthy donors, and even lower in relapsed/refractory patients. Diversity was lower in patients who began nivolumab less than 1 year after ASCT, so these patients were left out of later analyses to avoid confounding by immune reconstitution.

What this sample's time point label stands for: cycle 2 day 1 (C2D1) of nivolumab. Relapse after autologous stem cell transplantation had occurred in all trial patients, and cohorts A, B and C were distinguished by prior brentuximab vedotin exposure. The trial cohort was composed of 56 patients with relapsed/refractory classical Hodgkin lymphoma, for whom complete response, partial response or progressive disease was recorded as best overall response. Trial patients were treated with single-agent nivolumab in the multi-cohort phase II CheckMate 205 trial. An independent review committee assessed best overall response using the 2007 International Working Group response criteria. Trial PBMCs were obtained immediately prior to nivolumab initiation (C1D1) and on therapy at cycle 2 day 1 and cycle 4 day 1. Peripheral blood was collected in 8 mL Vacutainer Cell Preparation Tubes, from which PBMCs were isolated by centrifugation and then cryopreserved.

This sequence originates from a human donor with classical Hodgkin lymphoma. Source: peripheral blood mononuclear cells (PBMCs), taken before the second cycle of nivolumab. Here the chain combines TRBV19 and TRBJ2-2; the D gene remains uncertain. The nucleotides are TGTGCCAGTAGTATCGCCGGGGAGCTGTTTTTT. Translated, this is CASSIAGELFF.